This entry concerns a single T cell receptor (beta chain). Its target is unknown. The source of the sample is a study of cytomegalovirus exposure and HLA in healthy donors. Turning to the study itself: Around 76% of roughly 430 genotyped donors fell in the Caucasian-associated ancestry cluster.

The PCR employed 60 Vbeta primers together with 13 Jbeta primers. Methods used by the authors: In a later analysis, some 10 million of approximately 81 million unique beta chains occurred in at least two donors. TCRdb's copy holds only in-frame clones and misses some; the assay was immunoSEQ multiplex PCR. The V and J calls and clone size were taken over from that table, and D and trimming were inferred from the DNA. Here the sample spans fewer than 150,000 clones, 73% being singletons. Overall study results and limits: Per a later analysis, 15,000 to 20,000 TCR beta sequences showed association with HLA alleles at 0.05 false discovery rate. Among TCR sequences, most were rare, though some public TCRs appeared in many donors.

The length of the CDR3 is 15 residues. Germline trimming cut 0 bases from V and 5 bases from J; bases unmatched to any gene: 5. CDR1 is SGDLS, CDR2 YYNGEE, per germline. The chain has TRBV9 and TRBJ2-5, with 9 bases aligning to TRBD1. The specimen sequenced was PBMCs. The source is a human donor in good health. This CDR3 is CASSVVTGGRETQYF. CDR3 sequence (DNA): TGTGCCAGCAGCGTAGTTACAGGGGGCCGGGAGACCCAGTACTTC.